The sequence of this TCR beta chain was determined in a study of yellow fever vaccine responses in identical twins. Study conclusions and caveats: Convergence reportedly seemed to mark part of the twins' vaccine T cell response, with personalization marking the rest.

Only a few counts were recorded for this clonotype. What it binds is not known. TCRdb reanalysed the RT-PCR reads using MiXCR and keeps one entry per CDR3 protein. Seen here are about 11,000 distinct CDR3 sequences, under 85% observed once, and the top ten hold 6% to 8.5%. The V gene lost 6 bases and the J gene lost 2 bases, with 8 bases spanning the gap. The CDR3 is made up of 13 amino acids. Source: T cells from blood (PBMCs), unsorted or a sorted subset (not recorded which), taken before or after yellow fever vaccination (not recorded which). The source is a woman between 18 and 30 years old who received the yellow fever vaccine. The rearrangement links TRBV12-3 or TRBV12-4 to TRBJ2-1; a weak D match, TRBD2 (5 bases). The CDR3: CASSPGTYNEQFF. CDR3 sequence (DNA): TGTGCCAGCAGCCCCGGGACCTACAATGAGCAGTTCTTC.